This TCR beta chain was observed in a study of vaccination and CD4 T cells after COVID-19 (dated by TCRdb to the early 2020s). For context, the study as a whole: In the convalescent cohort there were six males and four females, among whom were two Hispanic individuals, seven Caucasians, two Asians and one multiracial person. Each participant got two doses of either the Pfizer-BioNTech BNT162b2 vaccine (n=8) or the Moderna mRNA-1273 vaccine (n=2). In 10 COVID-19 convalescent patients and a handful of infection-naive healthy vaccine recipients, researchers compared the spike-specific CD4+ TCR repertoire from before mRNA vaccination with the repertoire from after. The cultures were stimulated with overlapping spike peptide pools from SARS-CoV-2 and from the common cold coronaviruses HCoV-NL63, HCoV-OC43 and HCoV-229E. At the TCR clonotype level, an earlier paper using these donors assessed memory CD4+ T cell crossreactivity between SARS-CoV-2 and common cold coronavirus spike proteins. Control cultures received a CEFX viral epitope pool as the positive control, an HIV-1 Nef peptide pool as the negative control, or no peptide. Post-COVID blood samples from convalescent patients were collected a median of about 100 days after diagnosis, with a range of roughly 35 to 180 days. The time from the second vaccine dose to post-vaccine blood sampling had a median of roughly 79 days and ranged from about 14 to 241 days.

As regards this clonotype: No antigen is known for it. There are no base qualities to consult, and no much larger clone falls within one base.

The treatment or condition label, as the study defines it: roughly ten-day PBMC culture with coronavirus spike peptide pools or control peptides (ViraFEST assay). CD4+ T cells from unexposed donors were collected before the COVID-19 pandemic (2011-2018). To expand antigen-specific T cells with peptide pools and then pick out the expanded clonotypes through TCR sequencing, the study relied on the ViraFEST assay. Under 2.5 million PBMCs per well were cultured in IMDM with approximately 5.5% human AB serum and about 9.7 IU/ml IL-2, plus 10 ug/ml peptide pools. On days 3 and 7, half of the culture medium was replaced with fresh IL-2-containing medium. Once the cells had been in culture for about 10 days, the EasySep CD4+ T cell isolation kit was used to isolate CD4+ T cells by negative selection. As cell number allowed, CD4+ T cells from unexposed donors were tested for reactivity to SARS-CoV-2 S and N and to four common cold coronavirus spike pools. Ficoll-Paque Plus gradient centrifugation was used to isolate PBMCs from whole blood, and the isolated PBMCs were then either used fresh or cryopreserved at -140C. Culture conditions were generally each tested in triplicate wells. Leukapheresis product for the unexposed donors was purchased commercially.

Summary of the overall study and its limitations: In convalescent patients, a median around 84% of post-vaccine SARS-CoV-2-reactive clones were detected only after vaccination, and vaccine-specific priming was suggested by this finding. The study included relatively few convalescent patients and did not analyze early timepoints after natural infection. Nearly all vaccine-specific clones in convalescent patients (304 of 307) were mono-reactive for SARS-CoV-2 spike rather than cross-reactive with common cold coronaviruses. An increase in the median number of SARS-CoV-2-reactive clonotypes from approximately 20 after infection to approximately 41 after vaccination was observed, but the change was not found to be significant.

Looking up the germline V gene yields CDR1 KGHDR and CDR2 SFDVKD. The CDR3 runs 16 residues from the cysteine to the phenylalanine. The DNA shown is the 48-base CDR3, in frame from base 1. V drops 0 bases and J drops 8 bases, leaving 16 bases in between. Receptor libraries were prepared by PCR. DNA from cultured CD4+ T cells underwent TCR sequencing with the Oncomine TCR Beta short-read assay at the Johns Hopkins FTIC core. The QIAamp micro DNA kit was used to extract genomic DNA from the cultured CD4+ T cells. Oncomine TCR Beta libraries from cultured CD4+ T cells were pooled using unique dual indexes and sequenced on an Illumina iSeq 100. In the authors' own workflow: Non-productive sequences were removed, and CDR3s that did not start with C, did not end with F or W, or were shorter than 7 amino acids were discarded. Antigen-specific clonotypes were identified using the MANAFEST web application through comparison of peptide-stimulated wells with reference and other culture wells. To be called positive, a clone needed an FDR below 0.05, an odds ratio above 5, and a productive frequency above 0.1% in at least two of three replicate wells. Clonotypes that were significantly expanded in both SARS-CoV-2 spike wells and at least one common cold coronavirus spike condition were defined as cross-reactive. Levenshtein distances (stringdist) and unrooted phylogenetic trees (ape) in R version 3.6.1 were used to assess CDR3 homology. TCRdb reran the public reads through fastp at Q25 and MiXCR, keeping productive beta chains. Under each unique CDR3 protein, matching rows form one entry showing the most common genes and DNA. What appears here as the V and J calls and clone size reflects TCRdb's work, not the paper's. A total of 5,000 to 8,000 distinct CDR3 sequences appear in this sample, approximately 48% of them only once. The ten biggest clones cover 20% to 25% of the sample.

This clonotype was obtained from a human donor in good health. Sequencing used CD4+ T cells from blood, cultured in vitro. The rearranged chain carries TRBV24-1 and TRBJ2-1; a tentative D match to TRBD1 spans 6 bases. The nucleotide sequence reads TGTGCCACCAGTGATTTGCAAGGGACACCCTTCGATGAGCAGTTCTTC. Its amino acids are CATSDLQGTPFDEQFF.